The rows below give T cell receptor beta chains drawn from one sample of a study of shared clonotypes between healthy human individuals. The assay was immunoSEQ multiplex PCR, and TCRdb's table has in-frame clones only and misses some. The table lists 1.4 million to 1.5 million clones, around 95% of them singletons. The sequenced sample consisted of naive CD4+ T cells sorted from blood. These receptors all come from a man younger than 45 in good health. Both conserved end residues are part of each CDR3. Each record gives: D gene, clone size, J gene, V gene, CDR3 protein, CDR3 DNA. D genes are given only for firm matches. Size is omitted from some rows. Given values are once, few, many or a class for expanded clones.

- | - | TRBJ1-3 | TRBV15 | CATSRGGGQSGNTIYF | TGTGCCACCAGCAGAGGGGGAGGCCAGTCTGGAAACACCATATATTTT
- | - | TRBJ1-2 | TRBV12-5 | CASGSAGGQTLYGYTF | TGTGCTAGTGGTTCAGCCGGCGGGCAGACTCTCTATGGCTACACCTTC
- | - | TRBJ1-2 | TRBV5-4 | CASSTSVAGGTYGYTF | TGTGCCAGCAGCACTTCCGTGGCCGGGGGGACCTATGGCTACACCTTC
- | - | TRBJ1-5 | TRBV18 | CASSPPYNQPQHF | TGTGCCAGCTCACCACCGTACAATCAGCCCCAGCATTTT
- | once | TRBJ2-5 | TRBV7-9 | CASSPGSWETQYF | TGTGCCAGCAGCCCAGGGAGTTGGGAGACCCAGTACTTC
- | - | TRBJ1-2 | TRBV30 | CAWSPEDAAGYGYGYTF | TGTGCCTGGAGTCCCGAAGACGCAGCGGGGTACGGCTATGGCTACACCTTC
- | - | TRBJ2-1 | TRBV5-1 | CASSSTTNNEQFF | TGCGCCAGCAGCTCTACAACGAACAATGAGCAGTTCTTC
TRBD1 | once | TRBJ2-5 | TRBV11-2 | CASSFPGQGSDF | TGTGCCAGCAGCTTTCCGGGACAGGGTTCAGACTTC
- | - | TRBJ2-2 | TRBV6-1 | CASSERARATSNTGELFF | TGTGCCAGCAGCGAAAGGGCGCGGGCCACTTCGAACACCGGGGAGCTGTTTTTT
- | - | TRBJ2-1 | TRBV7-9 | CASSTTRGNEQFF | TGTGCCAGCAGCACAACTAGGGGTAATGAGCAGTTCTTC
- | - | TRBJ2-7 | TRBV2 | CASSRLPYEQYF | TGTGCCAGCAGCCGGTTACCCTACGAGCAGTACTTC
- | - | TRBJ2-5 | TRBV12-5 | CASGAIDLNQETQYF | TGTGCTTCAGGGGCTATCGACCTAAACCAAGAGACCCAGTACTTC
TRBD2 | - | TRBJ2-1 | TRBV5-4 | CASSLASGTYNEQFF | TGTGCCAGCAGCTTGGCTAGCGGCACCTACAATGAGCAGTTCTTC
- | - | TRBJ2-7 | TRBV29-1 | CSVGMGSPNEQYF | TGCAGCGTTGGGATGGGGTCCCCCAACGAGCAGTACTTC
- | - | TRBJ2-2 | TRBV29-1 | CSVEDFGNTGELFF | TGCAGCGTTGAAGATTTCGGGAACACCGGGGAGCTGTTTTTT
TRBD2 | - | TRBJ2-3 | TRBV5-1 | CASTRAGVVADTQYF | TGCGCCAGCACCAGGGCGGGAGTAGTGGCAGATACGCAGTATTTT
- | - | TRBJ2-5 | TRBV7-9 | CASSLVAAQETQYF | TGTGCCAGCAGCTTAGTCGCAGCCCAAGAGACCCAGTACTTC
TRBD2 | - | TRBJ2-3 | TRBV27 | CASSLGISGSPDTQYF | TGTGCCAGCAGTTTAGGGATCAGCGGGAGTCCAGATACGCAGTATTTT
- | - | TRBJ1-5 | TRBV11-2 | CASSLDQAQPQHF | TGTGCCAGCAGCTTAGATCAGGCCCAGCCCCAGCATTTT
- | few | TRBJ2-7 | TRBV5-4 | CASSSPVKDEQYF | TGTGCCAGCAGCTCGCCGGTGAAGGACGAGCAGTACTTC
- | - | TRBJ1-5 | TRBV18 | CASSPLGISNQPQHF | TGTGCCAGCTCACCACTGGGAATATCCAATCAGCCCCAGCATTTT
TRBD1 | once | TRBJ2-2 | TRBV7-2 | CASSGTGVFGELFF | TGTGCCAGCAGCGGGACAGGGGTTTTCGGGGAGCTGTTTTTT
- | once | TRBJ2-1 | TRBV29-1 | CSPGSAYNEQFF | TGTTCCCCAGGGAGCGCCTACAATGAGCAGTTCTTC
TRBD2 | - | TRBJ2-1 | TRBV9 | CASSEAGGPSYNEQFF | TGTGCCAGCAGCGAAGCGGGAGGGCCTTCCTACAATGAGCAGTTCTTC
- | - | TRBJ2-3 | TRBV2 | CASSELVLTDTQYF | TGTGCCAGCAGTGAACTCGTTCTCACAGATACGCAGTATTTT
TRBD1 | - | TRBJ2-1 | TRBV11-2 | CASSSREGAGNNEQFF | TGTGCCAGCAGCTCTAGAGAGGGGGCAGGGAACAATGAGCAGTTCTTC
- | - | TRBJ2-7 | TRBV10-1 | CASSTPETGSHEQYF | TGCGCCAGCAGTACGCCAGAGACAGGATCCCACGAGCAGTACTTC
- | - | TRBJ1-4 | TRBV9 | CASSVESGRDEKLFF | TGTGCCAGCAGCGTAGAGTCAGGGAGGGATGAAAAACTGTTTTTT
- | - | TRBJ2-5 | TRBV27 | CASSGTKGGSGETQYF | TGTGCCAGCAGTGGGACCAAGGGGGGCTCGGGTGAGACCCAGTACTTC
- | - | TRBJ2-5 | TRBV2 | CASSELAGPKETQYF | TGTGCCAGCAGTGAATTGGCAGGTCCTAAAGAGACCCAGTACTTC
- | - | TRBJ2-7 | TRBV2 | CASSEGYEQYF | TGTGCCAGCAGTGAAGGATACGAGCAGTACTTC
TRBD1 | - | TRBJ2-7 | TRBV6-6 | CASSYSGQVTYEQYF | TGTGCCAGCAGTTACTCGGGACAGGTAACCTACGAGCAGTACTTC
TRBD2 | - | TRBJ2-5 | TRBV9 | CASSVDSGSGETQYF | TGTGCCAGCAGCGTAGATAGCGGGAGTGGCGAGACCCAGTACTTC
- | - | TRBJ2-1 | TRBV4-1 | CASSPVTGAGVDEQFF | TGCGCCAGCAGCCCGGTGACAGGAGCAGGTGTCGATGAGCAGTTCTTC
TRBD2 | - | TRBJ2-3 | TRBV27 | CASSLAGGKTDTQYF | TGTGCCAGCAGTTTAGCGGGGGGCAAGACAGATACGCAGTATTTT
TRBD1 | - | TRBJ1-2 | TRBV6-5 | CASSRTGGYGYTF | TGTGCCAGCAGCCGGACAGGTGGATATGGCTACACCTTC
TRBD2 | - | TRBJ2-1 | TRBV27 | CASSFQAGGPHEQFF | TGTGCCAGCAGTTTTCAAGCGGGAGGGCCACATGAGCAGTTCTTC
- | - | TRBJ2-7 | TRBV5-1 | CASSTRTGDAYEQYF | TGCGCCAGCAGCACTAGGACGGGCGACGCGTACGAGCAGTACTTC
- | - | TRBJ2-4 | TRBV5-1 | CASSLGREYVVDIQYF | TGCGCCAGCAGCTTGGGAAGGGAGTATGTGGTTGACATTCAGTACTTC
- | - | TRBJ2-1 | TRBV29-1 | CSVNSNEQFF | TGCAGCGTTAACTCCAATGAGCAGTTCTTC
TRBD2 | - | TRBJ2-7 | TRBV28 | CASSSPGGRALDEQYF | TGTGCCAGCAGCTCCCCCGGCGGGAGGGCCCTCGACGAGCAGTACTTC
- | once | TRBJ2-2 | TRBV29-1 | CSVAVGPNTGELFF | TGCAGCGTTGCCGTAGGCCCGAACACCGGGGAGCTGTTTTTT
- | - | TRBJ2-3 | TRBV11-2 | CASRQGYRAVTQYF | TGTGCCAGCAGACAAGGTTATAGAGCGGTTACGCAGTATTTT
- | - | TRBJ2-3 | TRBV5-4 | CASSSSTGRTDTQYF | TGTGCCAGCAGCTCTTCGACAGGCCGCACAGATACGCAGTATTTT
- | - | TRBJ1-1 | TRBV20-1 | CSAPSLGEAFF | TGCAGTGCTCCGTCCCTCGGTGAAGCTTTCTTT
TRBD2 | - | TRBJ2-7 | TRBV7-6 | CASSLGGRANEQYF | TGTGCCAGCAGCTTAGGCGGGAGGGCGAACGAGCAGTACTTC